A selection of T cell receptor beta chains follows, all from one sample in a study of monozygotic twins with inflammatory bowel disease. TCRdb re-called the 5' RACE reads and gives one entry per CDR3 protein, without DNA. The sample shows 90,000 to 110,000 distinct CDR3 sequences, and around an eighth sits with its ten largest clones. Sequenced material: blood. These receptors were taken from a human donor with ulcerative colitis or Crohn's disease, or a healthy co-twin of an affected twin (not recorded which). Both conserved end residues are part of each CDR3.

13	TRBV12-3/TRBV12-4	TRBJ2-3	CASSSSSTDTQYF
15	TRBV29-1	TRBJ2-3	CSVGAAKTNTDTQYF
13	TRBV7-3	TRBJ2-1	CASSQGGNNEQFF
15	TRBV7-7	TRBJ2-5	CASSFFRAPQETQYF
15	TRBV7-2	TRBJ2-7	CASSIQTGEPYEQYF
14	TRBV5-1	TRBJ2-5	CASSPLGQGETQYF
14	TRBV6-1	TRBJ1-4	CASRTADRDEKLFF
13	TRBV6-4	TRBJ2-5	CASSDRAEGTQYF
16	TRBV3-1	TRBJ1-5	CASSQDPTPGDQPQHF
17	TRBV28	TRBJ1-4	CASSFRGEAASNEKLFF
16	TRBV7-2	TRBJ2-5	CASSLIGTSGRQTQYF
16	TRBV28	TRBJ2-5	CASSSLPRGYQETQYF
15	TRBV5-1	TRBJ2-2	CTSSFQVWEAGELFF
14	TRBV7-3	TRBJ2-1	CASSLAGEADEQFF
14	TRBV10-3	TRBJ2-7	CAISESGGTYEQYF
20	TRBV5-1	TRBJ2-2	CASSFLVGLAGLANTGELFF
17	TRBV4-1	TRBJ1-5	CASSPRSGPGGPSIQHF
15	TRBV5-4	TRBJ2-1	CASSLVPSGSHEQFF
15	TRBV5-1	TRBJ2-4	CASTAEGAAKNIQYF
15	TRBV10-3	TRBJ2-1	CAIRETSGSYNEQFF
14	TRBV25-1	TRBJ2-3	CASSEAGDLDTQYF
16	TRBV4-3	TRBJ2-1	CASSLEGGYSYNEQFF
14	TRBV20-1	TRBJ2-1	CSARDRVAGGPQFF
15	TRBV20-1	TRBJ2-2	CSARRTVPNTGELFF
14	TRBV28	TRBJ2-7	CASSEPGRSYEQYF
13	TRBV7-2	TRBJ1-4	CASSPGQGEKLFF